The rows below give T cell receptor beta chains drawn from one sample of a study of blood T cell repertoires in COVID-19. Using immunoSEQ multiplex PCR, the repertoire was profiled, and TCRdb retains in-frame clones only, with some absent. The sample gives some 150,000 clones, over 75% of which show up once; around 1.3% is in the top ten. Sequencing was carried out using PBMCs or T cells enriched from blood (not recorded which). Every receptor here comes from a human donor with acute COVID-19. The donor label of this sample is uncertain. CDR3s include the opening cysteine and the closing phenylalanine or tryptophan. The order of the fields is CDR3 protein, CDR3 DNA, V gene, J gene, D gene, clone size. The D gene is left open where the match is weak. Where a row states a size, it is once, few, many or the class of an expanded clone; other rows omit it.

CDR3: CASSSGLFNEKLFF; DNA: TGTGCCAGCAGCTCAGGACTATTTAATGAAAAACTGTTTTTT; V: TRBV7-2; J: TRBJ1-4; D: .; size: .
CDR3: CASSSRTDHQETQYF; DNA: TGTGCCAGCAGCTCCCGGACAGACCACCAAGAGACCCAGTACTTC; V: TRBV5-5; J: TRBJ2-5; D: .; size: .
CDR3: CASSGGPDAGRNQPQHF; DNA: TGTGCCAGCAGTGGTGGCCCGGACGCGGGGCGCAATCAGCCCCAGCATTTT; V: TRBV25-1; J: TRBJ1-5; D: .; size: few
CDR3: CASGTGTARYEQYF; DNA: TGTGCCAGCGGTACCGGGACAGCAAGGTACGAGCAGTACTTC; V: TRBV5-4; J: TRBJ2-7; D: TRBD1; size: .
CDR3: CSARGQYGYTF; DNA: TGCAGTGCTAGAGGACAATATGGCTACACCTTC; V: TRBV20-1; J: TRBJ1-2; D: .; size: few
CDR3: CAIRETGTDTQYF; DNA: TGTGCCATCAGGGAGACTGGCACAGATACGCAGTATTTT; V: TRBV10-3; J: TRBJ2-3; D: .; size: .
CDR3: CASREGNGANVLTF; DNA: TGTGCCAGCAGGGAGGGGAATGGGGCCAACGTCCTGACTTTC; V: TRBV6-6; J: TRBJ2-6; D: .; size: .
CDR3: CASSGTGYGEAFF; DNA: TGTGCCAGCAGCGGAACAGGGTATGGTGAAGCTTTCTTT; V: TRBV9; J: TRBJ1-1; D: .; size: .
CDR3: CASSPAGGWQETQYF; DNA: TGCGCCAGCAGCCCCGCGGGGGGGTGGCAAGAGACCCAGTACTTC; V: TRBV5-1; J: TRBJ2-5; D: TRBD2; size: .
CDR3: CASSEFWGDTEAFF; DNA: TGTGCCAGCAGTGAATTTTGGGGGGATACTGAAGCTTTCTTT; V: TRBV25-1; J: TRBJ1-1; D: .; size: .
CDR3: CASSPDRDYGYTF; DNA: TGTGCCAGTAGTCCTGACAGGGACTATGGCTACACCTTC; V: TRBV19; J: TRBJ1-2; D: TRBD1; size: .
CDR3: CASSLAPGGVQETQYF; DNA: TGCGCCAGCAGCTTGGCCCCAGGGGGCGTACAAGAGACCCAGTACTTC; V: TRBV5-1; J: TRBJ2-5; D: TRBD1; size: once
CDR3: CASSVTHRGGPYNEQFF; DNA: TGTGCCAGCAGTGTCACCCATAGGGGGGGCCCCTACAATGAGCAGTTCTTC; V: TRBV2; J: TRBJ2-1; D: .; size: .
CDR3: CASSQATGIRAGYTDTQYF; DNA: TGTGCCAGCAGCCAAGCGACAGGGATAAGGGCGGGATACACAGATACGCAGTATTTT; V: TRBV3-1/TRBV3-2; J: TRBJ2-3; D: .; size: .
CDR3: CAWSGAGGTYNEQFF; DNA: TGTGCCTGGAGTGGAGCGGGGGGGACTTACAATGAGCAGTTCTTC; V: TRBV30; J: TRBJ2-1; D: TRBD2; size: .
CDR3: CASSDWTVSNQPQHF; DNA: TGTGCCAGCAGTGATTGGACAGTAAGCAATCAGCCCCAGCATTTT; V: TRBV2; J: TRBJ1-5; D: .; size: .
CDR3: CASSFGLATDTQYF; DNA: TGTGCCAGCAGTTTCGGACTAGCGACAGATACGCAGTATTTT; V: TRBV28; J: TRBJ2-3; D: TRBD2; size: .
CDR3: CASSVGGGSYNEQFF; DNA: TGTGCCAGCAGCGTAGGTGGGGGGAGTTACAATGAGCAGTTCTTC; V: TRBV9; J: TRBJ2-1; D: .; size: .
CDR3: CASSLERRNTEAFF; DNA: TGTGCCAGCAGCTTGGAACGGAGGAACACTGAAGCTTTCTTT; V: TRBV5-6; J: TRBJ1-1; D: .; size: .
CDR3: CASSQTGGEEAFF; DNA: TGTGCCAGCAGCCAGACAGGGGGGGAAGAAGCTTTCTTT; V: TRBV3-1/TRBV3-2; J: TRBJ1-1; D: TRBD1; size: .
CDR3: CASSYSYRAGDEQFF; DNA: TGTGCCAGCAGTTACTCCTACCGGGCGGGAGATGAGCAGTTCTTC; V: TRBV6-5; J: TRBJ2-1; D: TRBD2; size: .
CDR3: CASSAFERGFGTQYF; DNA: TGTGCCAGCAGCGCCTTCGAGCGGGGGTTTGGGACCCAGTACTTC; V: TRBV9; J: TRBJ2-5; D: TRBD2; size: .
CDR3: CASSQDLRFTDTQYF; DNA: TGTGCCAGCAGCCAAGATCTGAGGTTCACAGATACGCAGTATTTT; V: TRBV3-1/TRBV3-2; J: TRBJ2-3; D: .; size: .